This is a list of T cell receptor beta chains from one sample in a study of blood T cell repertoires in COVID-19. The assay was immunoSEQ multiplex PCR, and TCRdb's table has in-frame clones only and misses some. The table has around 280,000 clones, around 91% seen once. The sample taken for sequencing was PBMCs or T cells enriched from blood (not recorded which). The receptors were gathered from a woman aged 18 to 35 with acute COVID-19. CDR3s include the opening cysteine and the closing phenylalanine or tryptophan. Fields, in order: V gene, D gene, clone size, J gene, CDR3 DNA, CDR3 protein. The D gene is left open where the match is weak. Not every row has a clone size; where given, it reads once, few, many or a size class.

V gene: TRBV10-3
D gene: TRBD2
clone size: -
J gene: TRBJ2-7
CDR3 DNA: TGTGCCACGACTAGCGGGAGGGCCGAGTTTTACGAGCAGTACTTC
CDR3 protein: CATTSGRAEFYEQYF

V gene: TRBV11-2
D gene: -
clone size: -
J gene: TRBJ2-1
CDR3 DNA: TGTGCCAGCAGCTTAAGGGGGAGCTACAATGAGCAGTTCTTC
CDR3 protein: CASSLRGSYNEQFF

V gene: TRBV6-1
D gene: -
clone size: -
J gene: TRBJ1-1
CDR3 DNA: TGTGCCAGCAGTGAAGGGCCAGGGTCCTACACTGAAGCTTTCTTT
CDR3 protein: CASSEGPGSYTEAFF

V gene: TRBV19
D gene: -
clone size: -
J gene: TRBJ2-3
CDR3 DNA: TGTGCCAGTAGTATCCAGTCCTTCCGAATTGCAGATACGCAGTATTTT
CDR3 protein: CASSIQSFRIADTQYF

V gene: TRBV19
D gene: TRBD1
clone size: -
J gene: TRBJ1-1
CDR3 DNA: TGTGCCAGTAGTAGGACAGGGAGGGACACTGAAGCTTTCTTT
CDR3 protein: CASSRTGRDTEAFF

V gene: TRBV4-1
D gene: -
clone size: -
J gene: TRBJ1-5
CDR3 DNA: TGCGCCAGCAGCCAAGTCAGATCATATAGCAATCAGCCCCAGCATTTT
CDR3 protein: CASSQVRSYSNQPQHF

V gene: TRBV6-5
D gene: TRBD2
clone size: -
J gene: TRBJ2-3
CDR3 DNA: TGTGCCAGCACCCAAGCGGGAGAGACAGATACGCAGTATTTT
CDR3 protein: CASTQAGETDTQYF

V gene: TRBV5-1
D gene: -
clone size: -
J gene: TRBJ2-7
CDR3 DNA: TGCGCCAGCAGCTACAGCCCGGGGGGCCCGGTTACCTACGAGCAGTACTTC
CDR3 protein: CASSYSPGGPVTYEQYF

V gene: TRBV7-2
D gene: TRBD1
clone size: -
J gene: TRBJ2-7
CDR3 DNA: TGTGCCAGCAGCTATACAGGGGGCCACGAGCAGTACTTC
CDR3 protein: CASSYTGGHEQYF

V gene: TRBV19
D gene: -
clone size: -
J gene: TRBJ1-6
CDR3 DNA: TGTGCCAGTAGTCTCCGGGATAATTCACCCCTCCACTTT
CDR3 protein: CASSLRDNSPLHF

V gene: TRBV7-8
D gene: TRBD2
clone size: -
J gene: TRBJ2-7
CDR3 DNA: TGTGCCAGCAGCTTAGAGGGACTAGCGGGAGTCATCTACGAGCAGTACTTC
CDR3 protein: CASSLEGLAGVIYEQYF

V gene: TRBV11-2
D gene: -
clone size: -
J gene: TRBJ2-7
CDR3 DNA: TGTGCCAGCAGCCGAACCGGGACACCGTCCTACGAGCAGTACTTC
CDR3 protein: CASSRTGTPSYEQYF

V gene: TRBV4-1
D gene: TRBD1
clone size: -
J gene: TRBJ1-6
CDR3 DNA: TGCGCCAGCAGCCAAGACCGCCAGGGGGCCTATAATTCACCCCTCCACTTT
CDR3 protein: CASSQDRQGAYNSPLHF

V gene: TRBV4-1
D gene: TRBD2
clone size: -
J gene: TRBJ2-1
CDR3 DNA: TGCGCCAGCAGCCAATCTAGCGGTGGGAACAATGAGCAGTTCTTC
CDR3 protein: CASSQSSGGNNEQFF

V gene: TRBV3-1/TRBV3-2
D gene: -
clone size: -
J gene: TRBJ2-1
CDR3 DNA: TGTGCCAGCAGCCAACGGGGATCGGGGAATGAGCAGTTCTTC
CDR3 protein: CASSQRGSGNEQFF

V gene: TRBV7-9
D gene: TRBD1
clone size: -
J gene: TRBJ1-2
CDR3 DNA: TGTGCCAGCAGCGAAGGAAGACAGGGAAAGGGAACTAACTATGGCTACACCTTC
CDR3 protein: CASSEGRQGKGTNYGYTF

V gene: TRBV9
D gene: TRBD2
clone size: -
J gene: TRBJ2-1
CDR3 DNA: TGTGCCAGCAGCGTAGAACTAGCGGGAGTAAATGAGCAGTTCTTC
CDR3 protein: CASSVELAGVNEQFF

V gene: TRBV6-5
D gene: TRBD2
clone size: -
J gene: TRBJ2-2
CDR3 DNA: TGTGCCAGCATCCCGACTAGCGGGAAAACCGGGGAGCTGTTTTTT
CDR3 protein: CASIPTSGKTGELFF

V gene: TRBV9
D gene: -
clone size: -
J gene: TRBJ2-5
CDR3 DNA: TGTGCCAGCAGCGTCGAACTAGTGACGGAGACCCAGTACTTC
CDR3 protein: CASSVELVTETQYF

V gene: TRBV18
D gene: -
clone size: few
J gene: TRBJ1-1
CDR3 DNA: TGTGCCAGCTCACAGGGACAAAGGAACACTGAAGCTTTCTTT
CDR3 protein: CASSQGQRNTEAFF